The 23 T cell receptor beta chains below come from one sample, sequenced in a study of CD8+ T cells in alopecia areata. The sequencing template was cDNA reverse transcribed from extracted RNA. The assay was immunoSEQ multiplex PCR, and TCRdb's table has in-frame clones only and misses some. The sample carries approximately 59,000 clones, roughly 44% recorded once. Sequences were derived from CD8+ T cells sorted from blood, sampled at week 0. These receptors originate from a human donor with alopecia areata.

This clone came up many times. V gene TRBV7-9 combines with J gene TRBJ2-2, with D uncertain. CDR3 length: 15 residues. Germline V gene sequence: CDR1 SEHNR, CDR2 FQNEAQ (reference sequence). Trimming took off 2 bases at V and 5 bases at J, with 12 bases between the two ends. The CDR3 nucleotides are TGTGCCAGCAGCTTATCGGCCGCCCCGACCGGGGAGCTGTTTTTT. It yields the protein CASSLSAAPTGELFF.

This clone is classed as medium-sized. CDR3 in amino acids: CASAILGEQYF. The DNA of the CDR3 is TGTGCCAGCGCAATACTTGGCGAGCAGTACTTC. The rearrangement links TRBV2 to TRBJ2-7; D not certain. V gave up 8 bases and J gave up 6 bases, with 11 bases separating them. The V gene's germline CDR1 is SNHLY and CDR2 FYNNEI. This CDR3 contains 11 residues.

In nucleotides, the CDR3 is TGCGCCAGCAGCCGGGGGCTAGCGGGACGCACAGATACGCAGTATTTT. It is translated as CASSRGLAGRTDTQYF. The chain employs TRBV5-1 and TRBJ2-3; 9 bases fit TRBD2. V was pared by 4 bases and J by 1 base, with 7 bases of the junction left unmatched. Germline CDR1 is SGHRS and CDR2 is YFSETQ. The CDR3 runs to 16 residues.

The chain carries TRBV29-1 and TRBJ2-2, with 7 bases lining up with TRBD1. Germline trimming cut 6 bases from V and 0 bases from J; bases unmatched to any gene: 13. There are 17 residues in the CDR3. Per germline, CDR1 SQVTM and CDR2 ANQGSEA. DNA of the CDR3: TGCAGCGTGCAGGGGGTCCTCCCTCCCGCGAACACCGGGGAGCTGTTTTTT. As protein: CSVQGVLPPANTGELFF.

In its sample, this clone was seen a few times. This chain joins TRBV6-6 and TRBJ1-5; 7 bases agree with TRBD1. CDR1 and CDR2 from the germline V gene are MNHNY and SVGAGI (reference sequence). The CDR3 has 14 residues. Trimming removed 6 bases from V and 4 bases from J; junction bases left unmatched: 6. The CDR3 reads CASSRDSLNQPQHF. CDR3 in DNA: TGTGCCAGCAGCCGGGACAGTTTAAATCAGCCCCAGCATTTT.

The J gene is TRBJ2-3, the V gene TRBV15, with TRBD2 as a possible D gene (5 bases). With 6 bases removed from V and 1 base from J, the gap between germline ends came to 5 bases. Germline CDR1 LNHNV, CDR2 YYDKDF (reference sequence). This CDR3 is 12 amino acids long. This chain's CDR3 is CATREGTDTQYF. The CDR3 DNA sequence: TGTGCCACCAGGGAGGGCACAGATACGCAGTATTTT. Using reference TRBV15 and TRBJ2-3 for the parts outside the CDR3, the full variable domain is DAMVIQNPRYQVTQFGKPVTLSCSQTLNHNVMYWYQQKSSQAPKLLFHYYDKDFNNEADTPDNFQSRRPNTSFCFLDIRSPGLGDTAMYLCATREGTDTQYFGPGTRLTVL.

This chain links TRBV7-9 with TRBJ2-1, with no clear D. Trimming stripped 1 base from V and 4 bases from J, with 8 bases between. Looked up from germline, CDR1 is SEHNR and CDR2 is FQNEAQ (reference sequence). The CDR3 contains 14 residues. CDR3 bases: TGTGCCAGCAGCTTAGGGGGATTGTACAATGAGCAGTTCTTC. Translating gives CASSLGGLYNEQFF.

The chain carries TRBV27 and TRBJ2-7; weak D call: TRBD2 (5 bases). The CDR3 runs to 15 residues. The V end lost 2 bases, the J end lost 1 base, and 12 bases lay between the germline ends. Germline CDR1 is MNHEY and CDR2 is SMNVEV (reference sequence). The DNA of the CDR3 is TGTGCCAGCAGTTTAACTTGGGAGAAGTCCTACGAGCAGTACTTC. Protein product: CASSLTWEKSYEQYF.

This clone was seen just once. This rearrangement joins TRBV27 to TRBJ2-7; tentative D call: TRBD1 (5 bases). Trimming left V 2 bases short and J 5 bases short, with 7 bases between. Germline assignment: CDR1 MNHEY and CDR2 SMNVEV (reference sequence). This CDR3 is built from 12 residues. CDR3 in DNA: TGTGCCAGCAGTTTACAGGGTAACGAGCAGTACTTC. Translating gives CASSLQGNEQYF.

This chain links TRBV4-1 with TRBJ2-7, with 8 bases lining up with TRBD2. Germline trimming cut 4 bases from V and 0 bases from J; bases unmatched to any gene: 5. The CDR3 covers 15 residues. Germline CDR1 MGHRA, CDR2 YSYEKL. Here the CDR3 DNA reads TGCGCCAGCAGCCCCCAGCGGGGGAGCTCCTACGAGCAGTACTTC. Translating it yields CASSPQRGSSYEQYF.

V is TRBV14 and J is TRBJ1-5; TRBD1 might be the D (5 bases). Trimming took off 4 bases at V and 6 bases at J, with 10 bases between the two ends. The CDR3 extends over 13 amino acids. Germline lookup yields CDR1 SGHDN and CDR2 FVKESK. The CDR3 DNA is TGTGCCAGCAGCCGGGGGTTCGGTCAGCCCCAGCATTTT. Its protein product is CASSRGFGQPQHF.

This clone was found a few times. The chain combines TRBV27 with TRBJ2-1; maybe TRBD1 (5 bases). In germline, CDR1 is MNHEY, CDR2 SMNVEV (reference sequence). The length of the CDR3 is 15 residues. V lost 2 bases and J 10 bases, leaving 18 bases between the germline ends. CDR3 sequence (DNA): TGTGCCAGCAGTTTAGGGCCGATTCCAAGGGGAGAGCAGTTCTTC. Residues: CASSLGPIPRGEQFF.

This clone occurred a few times. The rearrangement uses TRBV27 and TRBJ2-1; 14 positions agree with TRBD2. The CDR3 totals 15 residues. The ends lost 3 bases at V and 9 bases at J; junction bases unmatched: 4. Germline V gene data show CDR1 as MNHEY and CDR2 as SMNVEV (reference sequence). The CDR3 DNA reads as TGTGCCAGCAGTTTGGGGACTAGCGGGAGAAGTGAGCAGTTCTTC. This sequence encodes CASSLGTSGRSEQFF.

V usage is TRBV7-3 and J usage is TRBJ2-5, with a weak D call TRBD2 (6 bases). This CDR3 is 15 amino acids long. V dropped 4 bases and J dropped 1 base, with 13 bases sitting between them. The germline V gene encodes CDR1 SGHTA and CDR2 FQGTGA. The CDR3, as DNA: TGTGCCAGCAGCTACATCCGGGACTCCCAAGAGACCCAGTACTTC. The encoded protein is CASSYIRDSQETQYF.

This rearrangement joins TRBV1 to TRBJ1-5. TRBV1 is labeled a pseudogene. The CDR3 runs 14 residues. CDR3 nucleotide sequence: TGCACCAACAAACGTACCGGCGGCAATCAGCCCCAGCATTTT. Translation gives CTNKRTGGNQPQHF.

This clone has a handful of counts. The chain uses TRBV2 and TRBJ2-3; 11 bases are a match to TRBD2. Trimming took 3 bases from V and 2 from J; bases not matched to a gene: 1. CDR3 size: 15 residues. In germline, CDR1 is SNHLY, CDR2 FYNNEI. This CDR3 is CASSETSGTTDTQYF. The CDR3 DNA is TGTGCCAGCAGTGAGACTAGCGGGACCACAGATACGCAGTATTTT.

V and J are TRBV30 and TRBJ2-7, with 11 bases lining up with TRBD2. The germline CDR1 and CDR2 sequences are GTSNPN and SVGIG (reference sequence). V lost 3 bases, J lost 2 bases, and 6 bases stayed unmatched. This CDR3 has 15 residues. The CDR3 DNA reads as TGTGCCTGGAGGGAGGGGACTAGCGGACCCTACGAGCAGTACTTC. Its protein is CAWREGTSGPYEQYF.

J is TRBJ2-2 and V is TRBV29-1, with TRBD2 as a possible D gene (6 bases). The CDR3 length is 12 residues. The germline V gene has CDR1 SQVTM and CDR2 ANQGSEA. V was pared by 6 bases and J by 5 bases, with 10 bases between. CDR3 amino acids: CSVARGTGELFF. The CDR3 DNA reads TGCAGCGTAGCCCGGGGGACCGGGGAGCTGTTTTTT.

V gene TRBV23-1 combines with J gene TRBJ2-7; the D is unclear. TRBV23-1 is labeled an ORF, and its function is uncertain. This CDR3 comprises 10 residues. V was clipped by 8 bases and J by 3 bases, with 5 bases between them. The CDR3 is CASGNYEQYF. DNA of the CDR3: TGCGCCAGCGGGAACTACGAGCAGTACTTC.

The rearrangement links TRBV9 to TRBJ2-2; D perhaps matches TRBD2 (5 bases). Germline V CDR1 and CDR2: SGDLS, YYNGEE. This CDR3 region has 17 residues. With 0 bases removed from V and 2 bases from J, the gap between germline ends came to 14 bases. The DNA of the CDR3 is TGTGCCAGCAGCGTAGCCTCCAGCGGCCATAACACCGGGGAGCTGTTTTTT. Its protein is CASSVASSGHNTGELFF.

A few counts support this clone. This CDR3 is CASSQTGTSYEQYF. The CDR3, as DNA: TGTGCCAGCAGCCAAACCGGGACATCCTACGAGCAGTACTTC. The chain joins TRBV14 to TRBJ2-7; weak D call: TRBD1 (6 bases). CDR1 is SGHDN, CDR2 FVKESK, per germline. The V end lost 2 bases, the J end lost 1 base, and 9 bases lay between the germline ends. The CDR3 extends over 14 amino acids.

V is TRBV2 and J is TRBJ2-7; 9 nucleotides match TRBD2. The CDR3 runs 14 residues. Per the germline V gene, CDR1 is SNHLY and CDR2 is FYNNEI. After removal of 10 bases from V and 2 bases from J, the junction contained 9 bases not matched to a gene. CDR3 protein: CATLPGLAAYEQYF. CDR3 sequence (DNA): TGTGCCACTTTGCCGGGACTAGCCGCCTACGAGCAGTACTTC.

This chain joins TRBV2 and TRBJ1-3, with 7 bases identical to TRBD1. Germline-derived CDR1 and CDR2 are SNHLY and FYNNEI. The CDR3 spans 16 residues. V was pared by 1 base and J by 0 bases, with 3 bases of the junction left unmatched. The DNA of the CDR3 is TGTGCCAGCAGTGAAGTGGGACAGTTCTCTGGAAACACCATATATTTT. Amino acids: CASSEVGQFSGNTIYF.